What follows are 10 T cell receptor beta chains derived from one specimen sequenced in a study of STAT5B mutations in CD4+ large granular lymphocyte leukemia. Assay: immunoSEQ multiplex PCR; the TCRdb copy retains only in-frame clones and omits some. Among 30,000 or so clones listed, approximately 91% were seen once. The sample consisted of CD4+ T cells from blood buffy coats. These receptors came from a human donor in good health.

CDR3 nucleotide sequence: TGTGCCAGCAGTGAAACTCAGGGGGCGGGTGAGCAGTTCTTC. This codes for CASSETQGAGEQFF. The chain joins TRBV6-1 to TRBJ2-1, with 8 bases lining up with TRBD1. The V and J ends lost 2 bases and 9 bases, in that order; junction bases with no gene match: 6. Per germline, CDR1 MNHNS and CDR2 SASEGT. The CDR3 is 14 amino acids.

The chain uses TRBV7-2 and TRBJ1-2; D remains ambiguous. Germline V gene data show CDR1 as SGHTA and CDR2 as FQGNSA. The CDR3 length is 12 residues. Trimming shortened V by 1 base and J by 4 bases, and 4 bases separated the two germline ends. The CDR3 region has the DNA TGTGCCAGCAGCTTAGACAGCTATGGCTACACCTTC. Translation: CASSLDSYGYTF.

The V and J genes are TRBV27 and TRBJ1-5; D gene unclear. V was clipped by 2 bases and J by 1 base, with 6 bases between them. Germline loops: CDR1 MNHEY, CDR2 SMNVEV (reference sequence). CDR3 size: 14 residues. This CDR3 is CASSLQPSNQPQHF. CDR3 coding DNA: TGTGCCAGCAGTTTACAGCCAAGCAATCAGCCCCAGCATTTT.

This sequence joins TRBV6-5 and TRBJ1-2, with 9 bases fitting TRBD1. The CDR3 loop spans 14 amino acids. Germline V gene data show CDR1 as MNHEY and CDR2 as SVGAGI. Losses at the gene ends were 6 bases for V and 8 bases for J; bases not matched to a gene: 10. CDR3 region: CASRPGQGPWGYTF. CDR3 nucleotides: TGTGCCAGCAGACCCGGACAGGGGCCGTGGGGCTACACCTTC.

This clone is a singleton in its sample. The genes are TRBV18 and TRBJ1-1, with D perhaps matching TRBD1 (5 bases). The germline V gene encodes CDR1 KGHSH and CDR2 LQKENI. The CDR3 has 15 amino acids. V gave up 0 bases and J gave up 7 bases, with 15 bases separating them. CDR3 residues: CASSPPGVGFGEAFF. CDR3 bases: TGTGCCAGCTCACCACCGGGGGTCGGGTTTGGTGAAGCTTTCTTT.

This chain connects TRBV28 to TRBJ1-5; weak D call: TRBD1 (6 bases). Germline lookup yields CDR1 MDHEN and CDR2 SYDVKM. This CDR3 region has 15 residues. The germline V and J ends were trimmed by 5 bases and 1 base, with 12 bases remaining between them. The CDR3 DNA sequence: TGTGCCAGCAGTCTACAGGGATCGAGCAATCAGCCCCAGCATTTT. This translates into CASSLQGSSNQPQHF.

CDR3 region: CASSLLGGPSTDTQYF. The CDR3 DNA reads as TGTGCCAGCAGCTTACTAGGGGGACCGAGCACAGATACGCAGTATTTT. V usage is TRBV7-3 and J usage is TRBJ2-3; TRBD1 might be the D (6 bases). Germline V lookup: CDR1 SGHTA, CDR2 FQGTGA. V was pared by 2 bases and J by 0 bases, with 12 bases between. The CDR3 totals 16 residues.

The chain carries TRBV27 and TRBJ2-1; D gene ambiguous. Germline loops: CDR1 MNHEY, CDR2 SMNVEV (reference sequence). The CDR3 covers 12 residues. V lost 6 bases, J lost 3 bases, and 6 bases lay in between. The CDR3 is CASRAHYNEQFF. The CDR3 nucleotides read TGTGCCAGCAGGGCTCACTACAATGAGCAGTTCTTC.

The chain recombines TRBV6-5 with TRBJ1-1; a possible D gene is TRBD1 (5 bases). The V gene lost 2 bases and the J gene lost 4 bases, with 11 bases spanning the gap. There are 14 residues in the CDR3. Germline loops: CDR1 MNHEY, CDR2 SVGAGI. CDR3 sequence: CASSYGGVRTEAFF. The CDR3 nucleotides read TGTGCCAGCAGTTACGGGGGAGTACGCACTGAAGCTTTCTTT.

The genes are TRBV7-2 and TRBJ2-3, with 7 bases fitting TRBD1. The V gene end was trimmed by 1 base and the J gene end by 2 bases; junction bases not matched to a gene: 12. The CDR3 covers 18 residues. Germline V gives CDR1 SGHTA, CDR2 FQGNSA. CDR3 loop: CASSLGPTGTVSTDTQYF. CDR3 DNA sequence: TGTGCCAGCAGCTTAGGCCCTACAGGGACAGTTTCCACAGATACGCAGTATTTT. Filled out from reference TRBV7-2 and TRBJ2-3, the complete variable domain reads GAGVSQSPSNKVTEKGKDVELRCDPISGHTALYWYRQSLGQGLEFLIYFQGNSAPDKSGLPSDRFSAERTGGSVSTLTIQRTQQEDSAVYLCASSLGPTGTVSTDTQYFGPGTRLTVL.